The present T cell receptor beta chain was sequenced within a study of T-cell memory formation after mild COVID-19. As regards this clonotype: Its matching antigen is unknown.

Whole-study findings and limits: Day 15 to 85 contracting clones showed balanced CD4/CD8; day 15 to 37 expanders favored CD4+. For contracting clones, CD4+ ones sat mainly in CM and EM, CD8+ in EMRA.

CDR3 length: 15 residues. Trimming took 4 bases from V and 0 from J, leaving 14 bases between them. Looked up from germline, CDR1 is SGHRS and CDR2 is YFSETQ. TCRdb itself ran the 5' RACE reads through MiXCR, one entry per CDR3 protein. The sample shows more than 75,000 distinct CDR3 sequences, roughly 23% of them seen only once. The sequenced material came from PBMCs or a T cell subset sorted from them (not recorded which). This receptor was identified in a man aged 18 to 30 who had mild COVID-19 (a few samples of this study predate the infection). Cell type and time point are not known. The chain couples TRBV5-1 to TRBJ2-7; D may be TRBD2 (6 bases). The CDR3 nucleotides read TGCGCCAGCAGCCCGCCTGGGGGGAGCTCCTACGAGCAGTACGTC. This codes for CASSPPGGSSYEQYV.